What follows are 23 T cell receptor beta chains derived from one specimen sequenced in a study of long-term antiretroviral therapy in people with HIV. Sequencing used immunoSEQ v3.0 at survey level. Data came from immunoSEQ multiplex PCR; TCRdb stores just in-frame clones and leaves some out. Altogether around 25,000 clones are present, about four fifths being singletons, with the ten largest covering more than 15%. Specimen: unsorted PBMCs, collected at the start of antiretroviral therapy, before treatment. The receptor source for this set is a woman aged 18-29 years with HIV.

This clone was detected only a few times. This chain connects TRBV4-2 to TRBJ2-7, with a weak D call TRBD1 (6 bases). The CDR3 length is 14 residues. V lost 4 bases and J 0 bases, leaving 10 bases between the germline ends. CDR1 is LGHNA, CDR2 YNFKEQ, per germline. The DNA for the CDR3 is TGTGCCAGCAGCCGCGGACAGCGCTCCTACGAGCAGTACTTC. Translation gives CASSRGQRSYEQYF.

This rearrangement joins TRBV2 to TRBJ2-7; D call uncertain. The V gene's germline CDR1 is SNHLY and CDR2 FYNNEI. The CDR3 length is 13 residues. Trimming cost V 10 bases and J 2 bases, with 15 bases left between them. CDR3 in amino acids: CATLSPMTYEQYF. The CDR3 DNA sequence: TGTGCCACCCTTTCTCCTATGACCTACGAGCAGTACTTC.

This chain uses TRBV5-4 with TRBJ2-2; D call uncertain. The germline V gene encodes CDR1 SGHNT and CDR2 YYREEE (reference sequence). The CDR3 spans 15 residues. Trimming stripped 0 bases from V and 3 bases from J, with 9 bases between. CDR3 in DNA: TGTGCCAGCAGCTTGGCCGGTAGCTACACCGGGGAGCTGTTTTTT. Its translation is CASSLAGSYTGELFF.

The chain joins TRBV7-9 to TRBJ2-5; unclear D gene. Germline V gene data show CDR1 as SEHNR and CDR2 as FQNEAQ (reference sequence). The CDR3 covers 14 residues. Trimming stripped 7 bases from V and 2 bases from J, with 14 bases between. CDR3 DNA sequence: TGTGCCAGCACTACATCGCAGCGACAAGAGACCCAGTACTTC. Its protein product is CASTTSQRQETQYF.

V usage is TRBV7-2 and J usage is TRBJ2-1; D perhaps matches TRBD2 (6 bases). The CDR3 contains 15 residues. From germline, CDR1 is SGHTA and CDR2 FQGNSA. The ends were cut back, 5 bases at V and 8 bases at J, with 19 bases in the middle. CDR3 bases: TGTGCCAGCAGCCTTATTGGAGGGCCGGGGCATGAGCAGTTCTTC. This sequence encodes CASSLIGGPGHEQFF.

The CDR3 region is CASSQTRGQPQHF. The CDR3 bases are TGTGCCAGCAGCCAAACCCGGGGTCAGCCCCAGCATTTT. J is TRBJ1-5 and V is TRBV4-2; D is unresolved. V dropped 2 bases and J dropped 6 bases, with 8 bases sitting between them. This CDR3 is 13 amino acids long. Germline-derived CDR1 and CDR2 are LGHNA and YNFKEQ.

The chain couples TRBV5-1 to TRBJ1-1; weak D call: TRBD1 (5 bases). The germline V and J ends were trimmed by 4 bases and 5 bases, with 18 bases remaining between them. The CDR3 runs 15 residues. Germline V gene data show CDR1 as SGHRS and CDR2 as YFSETQ. DNA for the CDR3: TGCGCCAGCAGCGTTGTGGAGGTTGGGACGACTGAAGCTTTCTTT. Its protein is CASSVVEVGTTEAFF.

The table lists this clone with a count of one. The rearrangement links TRBV20-1 to TRBJ1-2; the D is unclear. The length of the CDR3 is 9 residues. The V end was cut by 6 bases, the J end by 8 bases, with 7 bases between. Germline V gives CDR1 DFQATT, CDR2 SNEGSKA (reference sequence). The CDR3 loop reads CSAGGGYTF. The CDR3 DNA follows: TGCAGTGCAGGAGGCGGCTACACCTTC.

This chain links TRBV6-5 with TRBJ1-2; D gene unclear. This CDR3 has 12 residues. V was shortened by 8 bases and J by 1 base, with 8 bases between the two germline ends. Germline CDR1 reads MNHEY; CDR2 reads SVGAGI. The CDR3 loop is CASAPSNYGYTF. CDR3 DNA sequence: TGTGCCAGCGCTCCGAGTAACTATGGCTACACCTTC.

The chain links TRBV7-9 to TRBJ1-1; 8 nucleotides line up with TRBD1. The CDR3 sequence is 14 residues long. The ends lost 7 bases at V and 3 bases at J; junction bases unmatched: 7. In germline, CDR1 is SEHNR, CDR2 FQNEAQ (reference sequence). The CDR3 coding sequence is TGTGCCAGCACCTACTGGACAGGGTACACTGAAGCTTTCTTT. Amino acids: CASTYWTGYTEAFF.

This clone showed up just once. The rearrangement uses TRBV11-1 and TRBJ2-4; D possibly corresponds to TRBD1 (6 bases). In germline, CDR1 is SGHAT, CDR2 FQDESV (reference sequence). There are 15 residues in the CDR3. V was clipped by 6 bases and J by 4 bases, with 16 bases between them. CDR3 in DNA: TGTGCCAGCAGTGGCGCCGGGACACTGAAAAACATTCAGTACTTC. Protein product: CASSGAGTLKNIQYF.

With regard to this clone: The sample has other DNA sequences that encode this CDR3 too. The J gene is TRBJ1-1, the V gene TRBV9, with TRBD1 as a possible D gene (6 bases). The germline gives CDR1 SGDLS, CDR2 YYNGEE. V lost 4 bases and J 1 base, leaving 11 bases between the germline ends. This CDR3 spans 14 amino acids. The CDR3 coding sequence is TGTGCCAGCAGCTATAGGACAGAGAACACTGAAGCTTTCTTT. This codes for CASSYRTENTEAFF.

This clone was seen more than once but under ten times. CDR3 protein: CASSRTYNEQFF. CDR3 nucleotide sequence: TGTGCCAGCAGCCGGACCTACAATGAGCAGTTCTTC. J is TRBJ2-1 and V is TRBV5-8; D remains ambiguous. The CDR3 sequence is 12 residues long. Germline V gives CDR1 SGHTS, CDR2 YDEGEE. V lost 4 bases and J 2 bases, leaving 4 bases between the germline ends.

This clone was seen just once. The chain couples TRBV5-8 to TRBJ2-7; no definite D call. CDR1 is SGHTS and CDR2 is YDEGEE in the germline V gene. CDR3 length equals 13 residues. V lost 0 bases and J lost 3, with 7 bases in between. The CDR3 loop is CASSLGSFYEQYF. The CDR3 DNA sequence: TGTGCCAGCAGCTTGGGGTCCTTCTACGAGCAGTACTTC.

This clone came up once. The chain carries TRBV28 and TRBJ2-3; 10 bases map to TRBD2. CDR3 size: 16 residues. CDR1 is MDHEN and CDR2 is SYDVKM in the germline V gene. The ends lost 2 bases at V and 6 bases at J; junction bases unmatched: 8. The CDR3 loop is CASSLELAGDRDTQYF. The CDR3 DNA sequence: TGTGCCAGCAGTTTAGAGCTAGCGGGAGATCGGGATACGCAGTATTTT.

This chain joins TRBV2 and TRBJ1-2, with a weak D call TRBD1 (6 bases). V lost 2 bases, J lost 4 bases, and 14 bases lay in between. This CDR3 has 15 amino acids. The germline V gene encodes CDR1 SNHLY and CDR2 FYNNEI. The CDR3 sequence is CASSEWQGTSYGYTF. Here the CDR3 DNA reads TGTGCCAGCAGTGAATGGCAGGGGACTAGCTATGGCTACACCTTC.

The CDR3 DNA sequence: TGTGCCAGCAGCAAGAGGGGGCGAACCCTCCTCCCGCGTGCGTACTTC. The encoded protein is CASSKRGRTLLPRAYF. The chain carries TRBV21-1 and TRBJ2-7; the table's TRBD1 call for D was not verified on the DNA. TRBV21-1 counts as a pseudogene. The CDR3 sequence is 16 residues long.

The chain carries TRBV6-1 and TRBJ1-2; D is perhaps TRBD1 (6 bases). Germline-derived CDR1 and CDR2 are MNHNS and SASEGT. V was pared by 3 bases and J by 4 bases, with 15 bases between. The CDR3 has 15 amino acids. The DNA for the CDR3 is TGTGCCAGCAGTGAGGGGTACGGAGGGGGCTATGGCTACACCTTC. Residues: CASSEGYGGGYGYTF.

This clone was picked up a small number of times. The chain couples TRBV2 to TRBJ2-2; no definite D call. Germline V CDR1 and CDR2: SNHLY, FYNNEI. The CDR3 spans 10 residues. Deletions cut 8 bases from V and 3 bases from J, with 1 base between. CDR3 sequence: CASYTGELFF. Here the CDR3 DNA reads TGTGCCAGCTACACCGGGGAGCTGTTTTTT. The full variable domain, with the rest looked up from reference TRBV2 and TRBJ2-2, is EPEVTQTPSHQVTQMGQEVILRCVPISNHLYFYWYRQILGQKVEFLVSFYNNEISEKSEIFDDQFSVERPDGSNFTLKIRSTKLEDSAMYFCASYTGELFFGEGSRLTVL.

The chain combines TRBV28 with TRBJ2-1, with TRBD2 matching over 14 bases. Germline V gene lookup returns CDR1 MDHEN and CDR2 SYDVKM. The CDR3 is 17 residues long. V lost 10 bases, J lost 7 bases, and 15 bases stayed unmatched. The chain's CDR3 is CATTGTSGSSIKNEQFF. The CDR3 DNA reads TGTGCCACTACCGGGACTAGCGGGAGTTCAATAAAAAATGAGCAGTTCTTC.

The chain couples TRBV27 to TRBJ1-2; TRBD1 aligns across 7 bases. The CDR3 runs to 15 residues. The germline CDR1 and CDR2 sequences are MNHEY and SMNVEV (reference sequence). Trimming took 3 bases from V and 6 from J; bases not matched to a gene: 10. This CDR3 is CASSLRALQGDGYTF. The CDR3 DNA sequence: TGTGCCAGCAGTTTGAGGGCCCTCCAGGGGGATGGCTACACCTTC.

This chain connects TRBV4-1 to TRBJ2-2, with TRBD2 as a possible D gene (6 bases). V was clipped by 3 bases and J by 4 bases, with 15 bases between them. The CDR3 extends over 16 amino acids. The germline V gene has CDR1 MGHRA and CDR2 YSYEKL. CDR3 region: CASSQLAEAGTGELFF. CDR3 bases: TGCGCCAGCAGCCAGTTAGCGGAGGCGGGCACCGGGGAGCTGTTTTTT.

V gene TRBV11-3 combines with J gene TRBJ2-2; 10 positions agree with TRBD1. The germline CDR1 and CDR2 sequences are SGHNT and YENEEA. This CDR3 contains 15 residues. J gave up 6 bases and V 4 bases, and 5 bases lay outside the gene matches. This CDR3 reads CASSSGQGKAGELFF. The CDR3 DNA reads TGTGCCAGCAGCTCGGGACAGGGGAAGGCCGGGGAGCTGTTTTTT.